This T cell receptor beta chain was obtained from a study of monozygotic twins with inflammatory bowel disease. Notes on the study in general: Treatment differences in immunosuppression may have added variability to the repertoires of patients.

The study subjected TCRalpha and TCRbeta cDNA to two nested PCRs of approximately 16 and 9 cycles. TCRdb reanalyzed the 5' RACE reads and collapses them to one entry per CDR3 protein, without DNA. This listing includes 210,000 or so distinct CDR3 sequences. This CDR3 contains 16 residues. CDR1 LGHNA and CDR2 YSLEER come from the germline V gene. About this clonotype itself: Its target is not known.

The V call is TRBV4-3, the J call TRBJ2-3. The sample comprised blood. The TCR comes from a human donor with ulcerative colitis or Crohn's disease, or a healthy co-twin of an affected twin (not recorded which). CDR3 in amino acids: CASSQDLGGTTDTQYF.